This record covers a single T cell receptor beta chain. Its specificity is not known. The source of the sample is a study of shared clonotypes between healthy human individuals. Broader study findings: Deeper or shallower sequencing was expected to change how clonotypes are shared among donors.

The germline CDR1 and CDR2 sequences are SGDLS and YYNGEE. V lost 5 bases, J lost 1 base, and 24 bases stayed unmatched. The CDR3 length is 21 residues. The study enrolled healthy HIV-negative adults without recent acute infections or vaccinations as donors. CD4+ cells were split into CD45RA+ naive and CD45RA-negative memory subsets. In the source study's methods: Filtering differed for immunoSEQ, which gave only junction sequences without quality scores. Libraries were prepared by immunoSEQ multiplex PCR; TCRdb keeps only in-frame clonotypes and omits some of them. V and J calls and clone size are copied from that table; D and trimming were computed from the DNA. The data show fewer than 200,000 clones, over 50% seen once.

Source material: memory CD4+ T cells sorted from blood. Subset: CD45RA-negative fraction. This clonotype was sampled from a young man in good health. The chain links TRBV9 to TRBJ1-3; TRBD1 matches 7 bases. The CDR3 sequence: CASRERHRGQWREGSGNTIYF. The CDR3 region has the DNA TGTGCCAGCAGAGAACGTCACAGGGGTCAGTGGCGAGAGGGTTCTGGAAACACCATATATTTT.